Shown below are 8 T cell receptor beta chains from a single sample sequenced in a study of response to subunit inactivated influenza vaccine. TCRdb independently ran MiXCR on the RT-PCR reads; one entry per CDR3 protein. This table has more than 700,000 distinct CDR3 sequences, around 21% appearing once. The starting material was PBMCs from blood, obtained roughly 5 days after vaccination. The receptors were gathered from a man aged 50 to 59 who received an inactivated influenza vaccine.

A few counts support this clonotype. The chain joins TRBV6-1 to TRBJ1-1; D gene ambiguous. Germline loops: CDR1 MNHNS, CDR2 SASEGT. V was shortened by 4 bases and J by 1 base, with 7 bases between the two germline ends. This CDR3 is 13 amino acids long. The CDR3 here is CASSADPNTEAFF. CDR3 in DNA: TGTGCCAGCAGTGCGGACCCGAACACTGAAGCTTTCTTT.

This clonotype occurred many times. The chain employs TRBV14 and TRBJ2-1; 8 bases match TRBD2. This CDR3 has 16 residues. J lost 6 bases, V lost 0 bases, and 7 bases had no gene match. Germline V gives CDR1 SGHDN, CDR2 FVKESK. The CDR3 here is CASSQEGAGVSNEQFF. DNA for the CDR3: TGTGCCAGCAGCCAAGAGGGAGCGGGAGTGAGCAATGAGCAGTTCTTC. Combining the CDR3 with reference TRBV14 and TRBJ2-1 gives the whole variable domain EAGVTQFPSHSVIEKGQTVTLRCDPISGHDNLYWYRRVMGKEIKFLLHFVKESKQDESGMPNNRFLAERTGGTYSTLKVQPAELEDSGVYFCASSQEGAGVSNEQFFGPGTRLTVL.

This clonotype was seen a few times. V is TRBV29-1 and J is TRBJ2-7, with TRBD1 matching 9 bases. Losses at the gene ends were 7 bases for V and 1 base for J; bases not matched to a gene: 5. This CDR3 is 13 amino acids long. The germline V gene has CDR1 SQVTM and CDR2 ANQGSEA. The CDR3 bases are TGCAGCGGGGGACAGGGCCAATCCTACGAGCAGTACTTC. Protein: CSGGQGQSYEQYF.

The CDR3 is CASSEGRGYNEQFF. The CDR3 DNA follows: TGTGCCAGCAGTGAAGGCCGGGGGTACAATGAGCAGTTCTTC. The chain carries TRBV2 and TRBJ2-1; D might be TRBD2 (6 bases). The CDR3 sequence is 14 residues long. Per germline, CDR1 SNHLY and CDR2 FYNNEI. V was cut by 1 base and J by 4 bases, with 8 bases left in between.

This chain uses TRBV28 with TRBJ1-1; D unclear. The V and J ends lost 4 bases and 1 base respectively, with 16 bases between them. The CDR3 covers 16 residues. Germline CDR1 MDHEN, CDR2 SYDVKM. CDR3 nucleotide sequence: TGTGCCAGCAGTTCCAATATGCGGACTCGGAACACTGAAGCTTTCTTT. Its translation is CASSSNMRTRNTEAFF.

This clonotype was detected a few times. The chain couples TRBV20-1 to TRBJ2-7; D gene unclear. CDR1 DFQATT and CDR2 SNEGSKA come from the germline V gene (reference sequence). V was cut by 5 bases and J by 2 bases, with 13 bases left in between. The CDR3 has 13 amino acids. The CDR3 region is CSASGLHTYEQYF. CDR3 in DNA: TGCAGTGCTTCTGGGTTACATACCTACGAGCAGTACTTC.

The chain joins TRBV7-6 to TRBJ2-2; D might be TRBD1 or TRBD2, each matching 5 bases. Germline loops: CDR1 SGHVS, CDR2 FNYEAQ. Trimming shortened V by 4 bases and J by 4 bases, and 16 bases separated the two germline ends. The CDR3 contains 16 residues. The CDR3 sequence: CASSSTRGRVTGELFF. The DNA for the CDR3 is TGTGCCAGCAGCTCAACTCGGGGCAGGGTCACCGGGGAGCTGTTTTTT.

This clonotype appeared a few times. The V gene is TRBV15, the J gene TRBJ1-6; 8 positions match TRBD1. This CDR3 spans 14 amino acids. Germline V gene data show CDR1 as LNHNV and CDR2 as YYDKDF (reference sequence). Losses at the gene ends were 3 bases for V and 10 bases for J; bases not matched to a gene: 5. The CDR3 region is CATSRTGESSPLHF. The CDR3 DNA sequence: TGTGCCACCAGCAGGACAGGGGAAAGCTCACCCCTCCACTTT.